These 19 T cell receptor beta chains were sequenced from one sample in a study of tissue T cells after allogeneic stem cell transplantation. Documented time point: mouse harvest day 7 after allogeneic transplant. Tail vein injection delivered 10^7 T-cell-depleted bone marrow cells and 10^6 splenic CD5+ T cells. Using immunoSEQ multiplex PCR, the repertoire was profiled, and TCRdb retains in-frame clones only, with some absent. The sample comprises about 5,800 clones, around 47% of which are singletons, and approximately 3% rests with the top ten. The sample consisted of skin. These receptors all stem from a female BALB/c mouse given C57BL/6 T cells with graft-versus-host disease after an allogeneic hematopoietic cell transplant.

This clone was seen a handful of times. Gene names denote mouse genes. The read finishes 1 residue shy of the CDR3 end, and the germline J gene is used to complete it. The chain joins TRBV23 to TRBJ2-4; the DNA was not used to check the table's D call, TRBD2. Germline V lookup: CDR1 KGHTA, CDR2 FQNQQP. The CDR3 has 14 residues. The chain's CDR3 is CSSSLGTGQNTLYF. The sequenced part of the CDR3 DNA is TGCTCCAGCAGCCTTGGGACTGGCCAAAACACCTTGTAC.

This clone was counted a few times. Mouse gene names and germline throughout. The CDR3 DNA, read in part, is TGTGCCAGCAGCCATGAAATTTCCAACGAAAGATTATTT. It codes for CASSHEISNERLF. The CDR3, in full, reads CASSHEISNERLFF. The V and J genes are TRBV26 and TRBJ1-4, with D hard to call. The CDR3 is cut off 1 residue early in the read; its end comes from the germline J gene. The CDR3 consists of 14 residues. The germline V and J ends were trimmed by 6 bases and 0 bases, with 8 bases remaining between them. Germline CDR1 and CDR2: KGHPV and FQNQEV (reference sequence). The variable domain in full, completed from reference TRBV26 and TRBJ1-4, reads NSKVIQTPRYLVKGQGQKAKMRCIPEKGHPVVFWYQQNKNNEFKFLINFQNQEVLQQIDMTEKRFSAECPSNSPCSLEIQSSEAGDSALYLCASSHEISNERLFFGHGTKLSVL.

This clone has more than one count but fewer than ten. The genes and germline here are from mouse. The read terminates 1 residue before the CDR3 end, so the remaining end is supplied by the germline J gene. The chain is built from TRBV3 and TRBJ2-1; D is unresolved. From germline, CDR1 is SNHLY and CDR2 FYNGKV (reference sequence). This CDR3 region has 13 residues. V lost 2 bases, J lost 3 bases, and 5 bases lay in between. The CDR3 here is CASSLNSYAEQFF. The CDR3 DNA, read in part, is TGTGCCAGCAGCTTAAACAGCTATGCTGAGCAGTTC.

This clone was detected only a few times. Gene and germline names: mouse. The observed sequence ends 1 residue before the CDR3 terminus, with the missing tail filled in from the germline J gene. The rearrangement uses TRBV12-1 and TRBJ1-3, with 7 bases identical to TRBD1. Germline CDR1 is SGHSN and CDR2 is HYEKVE. This CDR3 has 16 amino acids. Trimming removed 2 bases from V and 0 bases from J; junction bases left unmatched: 6. The CDR3 loop reads CASSPSQGNSGNTLYF. The sequenced part of the CDR3 DNA is TGTGCCAGCTCTCCCTCACAGGGGAATTCTGGAAATACGCTCTAT.

Of note for this clone: Mouse names are used for the genes. The read gets to within 1 residue of the CDR3 end, and the germline J gene fills in the rest. The rearrangement links TRBV16 to TRBJ1-1; tentatively, D is TRBD1 (5 bases). The germline V gene encodes CDR1 SGHSA and CDR2 FRNQAP. This CDR3 is 14 amino acids long. Trimming removed 1 base from V and 0 bases from J, with 6 bases in between. The covered CDR3 bases are TGTGCAAGCAGCTTAGGGGGGGCAAACACAGAAGTCTTC. Its translation: CASSLGGANTEVF. The full CDR3 sequence reads CASSLGGANTEVFF.

This clone was detected only a few times. Genes and germline are mouse. From the germline J gene comes the end of the CDR3, since the read stops 1 residue before it. The V gene is TRBV16, the J gene TRBJ2-7; 11 positions match TRBD1. V shed 6 bases, J shed 5 bases, and the junction held 3 bases outside the gene matches. This CDR3 has 13 residues. Per the germline V gene, CDR1 is SGHSA and CDR2 is FRNQAP. The CDR3 region is CASRPGQGDEQYF. The CDR3 DNA, read in part, is TGTGCAAGCAGACCGGGACAGGGGGATGAACAGTAC. Full variable domain (rest looked up from reference TRBV16 and TRBJ2-7): NAGVIQTPRHKVTGKGQEATLWCEPISGHSAVFWYRQTIVQGLEFLTYFRNQAPIDDSGMPKERFSAQMPNQSHSTLKIQSTQPQDSAVYLCASRPGQGDEQYFGPGTRLTVL.

Only a few counts were recorded for this clone. Gene names are mouse gene names. Read data end 1 residue before the CDR3 end; the end is taken from the germline J gene. V and J are TRBV26 and TRBJ2-1; D is tentatively TRBD1 or TRBD2 (5 bases each). The CDR3 spans 13 residues. The V end was cut by 6 bases, the J end by 3 bases, with 9 bases between. From germline, CDR1 is KGHPV and CDR2 FQNQEV (reference sequence). CDR3 bases read: TGTGCCAGCAGCCGGGACGTCTATGCTGAGCAGTTC. This encodes CASSRDVYAEQF. The whole CDR3 region reads CASSRDVYAEQFF.

Note on this clone: Mouse names are used for the genes. Read data end 1 residue before the CDR3 end; the end is taken from the germline J gene. The V call is TRBV21, the J call TRBJ1-1; no definite D call. TRBV21 is known as an ORF, though its function is uncertain. The CDR3 is 11 amino acids. The germline V and J ends were trimmed by 4 bases and 1 base, with 1 base remaining between them. CDR3 in amino acids: CASSRNTEVFF. The sequenced CDR3 bases are TGTGCTAGCAGTCGAAACACAGAAGTCTTC.

This clone was counted a few times. The gene names given are mouse names. Read coverage stops 1 residue before the CDR3 terminus; the germline J gene supplies the remainder. The J gene is TRBJ1-6, the V gene TRBV26; the match to TRBD1 covers 7 bases. Being an ORF, TRBJ1-6 has a function that is uncertain. The CDR3 length is 13 residues. J lost 6 bases, V lost 5 bases, and 1 base had no gene match. The V gene's germline CDR1 is KGHPV and CDR2 FQNQEV (reference sequence). The part of the CDR3 DNA that was read is TGTGCCAGCAGTTGGGACAGTAATTCGCCCCTCTAC. It specifies CASSWDSNSPLY. Given in full, the CDR3 is CASSWDSNSPLYF.

As regards this clone: Genes here carry mouse names. The read terminates 1 residue ahead of where the CDR3 ends, so the germline J gene completes it. The chain carries TRBV12-2 and TRBJ1-2; TRBD1 might be the D (5 bases). Germline V gene data show CDR1 as SGHLS and CDR2 as HYDKME. The CDR3 has 13 residues. The ends were cut back, 2 bases at V and 1 base at J, with 7 bases in the middle. This chain's CDR3 is CASSPQGNSDYTF. CDR3 DNA (partial): TGTGCCAGCTCTCCGCAGGGAAACTCCGACTACACC.

About this clone: Mouse germline and gene names are used. The read ends 1 residue early relative to the CDR3; the germline J gene fills the gap. The rearrangement links TRBV13-3 to TRBJ2-1, with 11 nucleotides matching TRBD2. CDR1 NNHDY and CDR2 SYVADS come from the germline V gene. There are 15 residues in the CDR3. V shed 3 bases, J shed 3 bases, and the junction held 2 bases outside the gene matches. The sequenced part of the CDR3 DNA is TGTGCCAGCAGTGGGACTGGGGGGTCCTATGCTGAGCAGTTC. Its translation: CASSGTGGSYAEQF. The CDR3, in full, reads CASSGTGGSYAEQFF.

Notes on this clone: Gene names follow the mouse nomenclature. Read data end 1 residue before the CDR3 end; the end is taken from the germline J gene. V gene TRBV23 combines with J gene TRBJ1-5; the table's D call of TRBD1 was not tested on the DNA. Germline V lookup: CDR1 KGHTA, CDR2 FQNQQP. This CDR3 has 12 amino acids. CDR3 region: CSSSRQGQAPLF. The DNA read from the CDR3 is TGCTCCAGCAGTCGCCAGGGGCAGGCTCCGCTT.

A remark on this clone: Gene names denote mouse genes. The read falls 1 residue short of the CDR3 end, and the missing part is taken from the germline J gene. The J gene is TRBJ2-1, the V gene TRBV13-3; 7 bases line up with TRBD2. The CDR3 has 14 amino acids. The V gene's germline CDR1 is NNHDY and CDR2 SYVADS. The junction had 1 base not matched to a gene; V was cut back by 0 bases and J by 4 bases. CDR3 in amino acids: CASSDDWGYAEQFF. CDR3 DNA (partial): TGTGCCAGCAGTGATGACTGGGGATATGCTGAGCAGTTC.

This clone was seen more than once but under ten times. Gene names refer to mouse genes. This chain's CDR3 is CSSSQSNSYEQYF. Incomplete CDR3 DNA: TGCTCCAGCAGTCAATCGAACAGCTATGAACAGTAC. The V gene is TRBV23, the J gene TRBJ2-7; TRBD1, the table's D call, was not compared with the DNA. With the read ending 1 residue before the CDR3 end, the germline J gene is used to fill in that end. The CDR3 length is 13 residues. Germline CDR1 reads KGHTA; CDR2 reads FQNQQP.

This clone has just one count. Mouse gene names apply. The read is 1 residue too short to cover the CDR3 end, so that end is filled in from the germline J gene. V is TRBV23 and J is TRBJ2-1; the DNA was not compared with TRBD2, the D call given in the table. This CDR3 is built from 15 residues. CDR1 and CDR2 (germline): KGHTA, FQNQQP. CDR3 sequence reads: CSSSPPLGVYAEQFF. The sequenced part of the CDR3 DNA is TGCTCCAGCAGTCCCCCACTGGGCGTCTATGCTGAGCAGTTC.

This clone was counted only a few times. These gene names are mouse names. Read sequence stops 1 residue before the CDR3 end, and the germline J gene provides the missing end. This rearrangement joins TRBV26 to TRBJ2-7; D call uncertain. From germline, CDR1 is KGHPV and CDR2 FQNQEV (reference sequence). This CDR3 contains 12 residues. Trimming pared 0 bases from V and 7 bases from J, leaving 7 bases between. The CDR3 DNA, read in part, is TGTGCCAGCAGTCTGTCGGAAGGGGAACAGTAC. Translating it yields CASSLSEGEQY. The full CDR3 reads CASSLSEGEQYF.

In the case of this clone: These gene names are mouse names. The sequenced fragment ends 1 residue before the CDR3 boundary, so the rest is inferred from the germline J gene. The chain has TRBV26 and TRBJ2-5, with D uncertain. Trimming removed 1 base at V and 0 bases at J, with 5 bases between. Looked up from germline, CDR1 is KGHPV and CDR2 is FQNQEV (reference sequence). This CDR3 has 14 residues. The CDR3 loop reads CASSLWINQDTQYF. Partial CDR3 DNA: TGTGCCAGCAGTCTGTGGATTAACCAAGACACCCAGTAC.

This clone showed up just a few times. Any gene name here is a mouse gene name. The read terminates 1 residue before the CDR3 end, so the remaining end is supplied by the germline J gene. This sequence joins TRBV13-2 and TRBJ1-2; 8 bases map to TRBD1. The V segment lost 2 bases and the J segment 3 bases; nucleotides outside the gene matches: 3. Germline CDR1 is NNHNN and CDR2 is SYGAGS (reference sequence). The CDR3 loop spans 14 amino acids. Incomplete CDR3 DNA: TGTGCCAGCGGTGAGACAGGGGAGGACTCCGACTACACC. Its translation is CASGETGEDSDYT. The whole CDR3 protein is CASGETGEDSDYTF.

About this clone: Genes and germline are mouse. The CDR3 is cut off 1 residue early in the read; its end comes from the germline J gene. This chain uses TRBV19 with TRBJ1-2; unclear D gene. Trimming pared 2 bases from V and 0 bases from J, leaving 8 bases between. The CDR3 extends over 14 amino acids. CDR1 is FNHDT, CDR2 SITEND, per germline (reference sequence). The CDR3 protein is CASSMTTANSDYTF. The CDR3 bases that were read are TGTGCCAGCAGTATGACAACTGCAAACTCCGACTACACC.